The rows below give T cell receptor beta chains drawn from one sample of a study of shared clonotypes between healthy human individuals. Produced via immunoSEQ multiplex PCR; TCRdb's table is partial and in-frame only. The table records 2 million to 2.5 million clones, approximately 95% of them present only once. Sequencing input: naive CD4+ T cells from PBMCs. Every receptor here comes from a man younger than 35 in good health. Some clones in this sample may be carry-over from other donors' samples. The CDR3 runs from the conserved cysteine through the conserved F or W. A D gene is named only where the DNA matches it firmly. The listing skips clone size in some rows; elsewhere it reads once, few, many or a size class.

>13|TRBV28|NA|NA|TRBJ1-3
TGTGCCAGCAGTTTCGGACTGCGAAACACCATATATTTT
CASSFGLRNTIYF
>15|TRBV5-1|few|TRBD2|TRBJ2-1
TGCGCCAGCAGCCGAGCGGGAGGGAACTACAATGAGCAGTTCTTC
CASSRAGGNYNEQFF
>14|TRBV5-1|once|TRBD1|TRBJ1-4
TGCGCCAGCAGCTCCGGGACAGGGGATGAAAAACTGTTTTTT
CASSSGTGDEKLFF
>13|TRBV28|NA|NA|TRBJ2-7
TGTGCCAGCAGTTCACGGACACCCTACGAGCAGTACTTC
CASSSRTPYEQYF
>17|TRBV11-3|NA|TRBD2|TRBJ2-3
TGTGCCAGCAGCTTAGGACTAGCGGGAGGAGTCACAGATACGCAGTATTTT
CASSLGLAGGVTDTQYF
>14|TRBV30|NA|NA|TRBJ2-7
TGTGCCTGGAGTGTAGGTCTAGTCCGCTACGAGCAGTACTTC
CAWSVGLVRYEQYF
>10|TRBV2|NA|NA|TRBJ2-1
TGTGCCAGCAGTAATGATGAGCAGTTCTTC
CASSNDEQFF
>14|TRBV2|NA|NA|TRBJ2-2
TGTGCCAGCAGTGAAAGGAGGGCCCCCGGGGAGCTGTTTTTT
CASSERRAPGELFF
>12|TRBV18|NA|NA|TRBJ2-3
TGTGCCATCCGGATAGCCACAGATACGCAGTATTTT
CAIRIATDTQYF
>17|TRBV7-6|NA|TRBD2|TRBJ2-5
TGTGCCAGCAGCTTAGTGTCGGGACTAGCGGGATTCGAGACCCAGTACTTC
CASSLVSGLAGFETQYF
>14|TRBV7-2|NA|NA|TRBJ2-7
TGTGCCAGCAGCTTAGTAGGACAGACCTACGAGCAGTACTTC
CASSLVGQTYEQYF
>13|TRBV7-6|NA|NA|TRBJ2-7
TGTGCCAGCAGCCACCAGGGAACCTACGAGCAGTACTTC
CASSHQGTYEQYF
>15|TRBV19|NA|NA|TRBJ2-5
TGTGCCAGTAGAAGTGAAGTCCCGCCTCAAGAGACCCAGTACTTC
CASRSEVPPQETQYF
>16|TRBV2|NA|NA|TRBJ2-5
TGTGCCAGCAACCCACCGAGGGCTTTCCCTCAAGAGACCCAGTACTTC
CASNPPRAFPQETQYF